Below, 20 T cell receptor beta chains from the same sample are listed, as sequenced in a study of cytomegalovirus exposure and HLA in healthy donors. The PCR made use of 60 Vbeta and 13 Jbeta primers. Method: immunoSEQ multiplex PCR; TCRdb's copy keeps in-frame clones and lacks some. The sample lists just over 150,000 clones, 75% to 85% occurring once. Sequencing input: PBMCs. The receptors were sampled from a man aged 50 or older in good health and CMV-seropositive.

The rearrangement joins TRBV5-5 to TRBJ2-3, with 9 bases identical to TRBD2. V lost 4 bases and J lost 1; bases outside the gene matches: 4. The CDR3 has 15 residues. The germline V gene encodes CDR1 SGHKS and CDR2 YYEKEE (reference sequence). CDR3 amino acids: CASSPEREGTDTQYF. The CDR3 nucleotides read TGTGCCAGCAGCCCGGAGCGGGAGGGCACAGATACGCAGTATTTT.

This rearrangement joins TRBV4-1 to TRBJ2-5; 14 nucleotides match TRBD2. The length of the CDR3 is 19 residues. The V and J ends lost 6 bases and 6 bases, in that order; junction bases with no gene match: 18. CDR1 MGHRA and CDR2 YSYEKL come from the germline V gene. Here the CDR3 reads CASSRALGLAGEGGQTQYF. CDR3 nucleotide sequence: TGCGCCAGCAGTCGAGCATTGGGACTAGCGGGAGAGGGTGGCCAGACCCAGTACTTC.

The J gene is TRBJ1-4, the V gene TRBV9; 10 bases fit TRBD1. Losses at the gene ends were 4 bases for V and 8 bases for J; bases not matched to a gene: 11. The germline V gene encodes CDR1 SGDLS and CDR2 YYNGEE. The CDR3 extends over 16 amino acids. The CDR3 DNA sequence: TGTGCCAGCAGCCCACTCCCCGGGACAGGGGCCGAAAAACTGTTTTTT. Encoded protein: CASSPLPGTGAEKLFF.

The chain couples TRBV29-1 to TRBJ1-1; D unclear. The ends were cut back, 4 bases at V and 2 bases at J, with 11 bases in the middle. This CDR3 region has 13 residues. The germline CDR1 and CDR2 sequences are SQVTM and ANQGSEA. CDR3 DNA sequence: TGCAGCGTTGGGGAGGGTACTAACACTGAAGCTTTCTTT. Protein product: CSVGEGTNTEAFF.

The chain employs TRBV5-6 and TRBJ2-7; TRBD1 is a possible D gene (6 bases). CDR1 and CDR2 (germline): SGHDT, YYEEEE. V lost 3 bases, J lost 3 bases, and 13 bases lay in between. The CDR3 loop spans 14 amino acids. CDR3 residues: CASSSTGHLYEQYF. The CDR3 DNA follows: TGTGCCAGCAGCTCCACGGGACACCTCTACGAGCAGTACTTC.

The V gene is TRBV27, the J gene TRBJ1-1; D gene ambiguous. Germline V gives CDR1 MNHEY, CDR2 SMNVEV (reference sequence). There are 14 residues in the CDR3. V lost 5 bases, J lost 1 base, and 11 bases lay in between. The CDR3 spells CASSPRRENTEAFF. The CDR3 DNA follows: TGTGCCAGCAGTCCTCGACGGGAGAACACTGAAGCTTTCTTT.

The chain couples TRBV6-5 to TRBJ1-1; 9 bases line up with TRBD1. Germline V CDR1 and CDR2: MNHEY, SVGAGI. The J segment lost 11 bases and the V segment lost 5 bases, leaving 12 bases of the junction unmatched. The CDR3 spans 14 residues. For the CDR3, the DNA is TGTGCCAGCAGTCCGTCCCGGGACAGGGTCGGGGCTTTCTTT. It codes for CASSPSRDRVGAFF.

V gene TRBV5-6 combines with J gene TRBJ2-3; D is undetermined. V was clipped by 4 bases and J by 0 bases, with 6 bases between them. Looked up from germline, CDR1 is SGHDT and CDR2 is YYEEEE. This CDR3 region has 13 residues. The CDR3 DNA reads as TGTGCCAGCAGCGTTTATAGCACAGATACGCAGTATTTT. Translated: CASSVYSTDTQYF.

This chain connects TRBV5-1 to TRBJ1-1; a possible D gene is TRBD1 (5 bases). The V end was cut by 0 bases, the J end by 8 bases, with 17 bases between. The germline gives CDR1 SGHRS, CDR2 YFSETQ. The CDR3 loop spans 15 amino acids. CDR3 sequence reads: CASSLEGNSGLEAFF. The CDR3 DNA follows: TGCGCCAGCAGCTTGGAGGGGAACTCCGGGTTAGAAGCTTTCTTT. Based on the CDR3 plus reference TRBV5-1 and TRBJ1-1, the full variable domain is KAGVTQTPRYLIKTRGQQVTLSCSPISGHRSVSWYQQTPGQGLQFLFEYFSETQRNKGNFPGRFSGRQFSNSRSEMNVSTLELGDSALYLCASSLEGNSGLEAFFGQGTRLTVV.

The chain links TRBV5-1 to TRBJ1-5; 7 bases agree with TRBD1. Germline V gives CDR1 SGHRS, CDR2 YFSETQ. CDR3 length: 15 residues. The J segment lost 3 bases and the V segment lost 4 bases, leaving 7 bases of the junction unmatched. In DNA, the CDR3 is TGCGCCAGCAGCCGAACGACAGGGAACAATCAGCCCCAGCATTTT. It translates to CASSRTTGNNQPQHF.

The table lists this clone with a count of one. The gene calls are TRBV25-1 and TRBJ1-5; D is unclear. Trimming cost V 5 bases and J 0 bases, with 14 bases left between them. The CDR3 has 16 residues. Germline assignment: CDR1 MGHDK and CDR2 SYGVNS. The CDR3 reads CASSYFTEYSNQPQHF. The CDR3 coding sequence is TGTGCCAGCAGTTATTTTACAGAGTATAGCAATCAGCCCCAGCATTTT. Full variable domain (missing parts from reference TRBV25-1 and TRBJ1-5): EADIYQTPRYLVIGTGKKITLECSQTMGHDKMYWYQQDPGMELHLIHYSYGVNSTEKGDLSSESTVSRIRTEHFPLTLESARPSHTSQYLCASSYFTEYSNQPQHFGDGTRLSIL.

The chain is built from TRBV21-1 and TRBJ2-3; the D call in the table, TRBD1, was not verified against the DNA. TRBV21-1 is tagged as a pseudogene. CDR3 length equals 17 residues. CDR3 nucleotides: TGTGCCAGCAGCAAAGCCCCGGGACAGTGGGACACAGATACGCAGTATTTT. Amino acids: CASSKAPGQWDTDTQYF.

The rearrangement links TRBV6-1 to TRBJ2-2; 9 bases fit TRBD2. With 5 bases clipped from V and 1 base from J, the junction kept 2 bases outside the gene matches. The CDR3 is 15 amino acids. Germline V lookup: CDR1 MNHNS, CDR2 SASEGT. For the CDR3, the DNA is TGTGCCAGCAGTTCGACTAGCGGGAACACCGGGGAGCTGTTTTTT. It yields the protein CASSSTSGNTGELFF.

The V and J genes are TRBV7-9 and TRBJ2-5; tentatively, D is TRBD2 (5 bases). Looked up from germline, CDR1 is SEHNR and CDR2 is FQNEAQ (reference sequence). V lost 8 bases to trimming and J lost 1 base, with 20 bases between them. This CDR3 is built from 16 residues. DNA of the CDR3: TGTGCCAGCCCCACTTCAGACTCAAGCGGCCAAGAGACCCAGTACTTC. This codes for CASPTSDSSGQETQYF.

V usage is TRBV4-2 and J usage is TRBJ1-6, with D perhaps TRBD1 (6 bases). The V gene lost 0 bases and the J gene lost 0 bases, with 12 bases spanning the gap. The CDR3 sequence is 18 residues long. The germline CDR1 and CDR2 sequences are LGHNA and YNFKEQ. In DNA form, the CDR3 reads TGTGCCAGCAGCCAAGATGGGGGCGGGAGCTCCTATAATTCACCCCTCCACTTT. Encoded protein: CASSQDGGGSSYNSPLHF.

V is TRBV5-1 and J is TRBJ1-1; 12 nucleotides align to TRBD1. The trim removed 4 bases at V and 4 bases at J, leaving 5 bases unmatched. This CDR3 has 15 residues. Germline assignment: CDR1 SGHRS and CDR2 YFSETQ. Here the CDR3 reads CASSPGGQGATEAFF. As DNA, the CDR3 is TGCGCCAGCAGCCCAGGGGGACAGGGGGCCACTGAAGCTTTCTTT.

The chain employs TRBV2 and TRBJ1-3; D may be TRBD1 (5 bases). Trimming took off 3 bases at V and 7 bases at J, with 16 bases between the two ends. CDR1 SNHLY and CDR2 FYNNEI come from the germline V gene. The CDR3 contains 15 residues. In DNA form, the CDR3 reads TGTGCCAGCAGTGAGAGGCAAGAGGGGAGGAACACCATATATTTT. Encoded protein: CASSERQEGRNTIYF.

The chain is built from TRBV10-2 and TRBJ1-4; tentatively, D is TRBD1 (5 bases). Trimming shortened V by 2 bases and J by 8 bases, and 12 bases separated the two germline ends. This CDR3 has 14 amino acids. Germline V gene data show CDR1 as WSHSY and CDR2 as SAAADI. The CDR3 loop is CASSEGRGQEKLFF. The CDR3 DNA follows: TGCGCCAGCAGTGAGGGAAGGGGCCAGGAAAAACTGTTTTTT.

The chain links TRBV5-6 to TRBJ2-7; 9 nucleotides align to TRBD2. There are 19 residues in the CDR3. J was trimmed by 2 bases and V by 2 bases; bases with no gene match: 17. Germline CDR1 and CDR2: SGHDT and YYEEEE. CDR3 in DNA: TGTGCCAGCAGCTTTTGGCAGGGGATAGCGGGAGACCCTACCTACGAGCAGTACGTC. Encoded protein: CASSFWQGIAGDPTYEQYV.

The rearrangement joins TRBV28 to TRBJ2-5, with 8 bases lining up with TRBD2. CDR1 and CDR2 from the germline V gene are MDHEN and SYDVKM. This CDR3 is 12 amino acids long. Trimming took 6 bases from V and 4 from J; bases not matched to a gene: 1. This CDR3 is CASSGGGETQYF. In nucleotides, the CDR3 is TGTGCCAGCAGCGGGGGGGGAGAGACCCAGTACTTC.